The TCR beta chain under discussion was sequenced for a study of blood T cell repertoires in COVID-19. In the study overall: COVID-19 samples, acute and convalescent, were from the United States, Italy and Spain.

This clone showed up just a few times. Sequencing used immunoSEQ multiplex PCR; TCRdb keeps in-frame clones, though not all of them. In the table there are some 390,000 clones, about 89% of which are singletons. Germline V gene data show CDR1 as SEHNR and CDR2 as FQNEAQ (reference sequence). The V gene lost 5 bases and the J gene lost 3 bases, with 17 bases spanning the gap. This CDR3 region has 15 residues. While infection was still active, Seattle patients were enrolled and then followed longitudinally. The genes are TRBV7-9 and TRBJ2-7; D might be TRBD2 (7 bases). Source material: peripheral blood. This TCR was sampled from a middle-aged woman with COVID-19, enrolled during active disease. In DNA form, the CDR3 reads TGTGCCAGCAGCCAGCGGGGCAGGGGAGACTACGAGCAGTACTTC. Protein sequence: CASSQRGRGDYEQYF.